This T cell receptor (beta chain) is from a study of cytomegalovirus exposure and HLA in healthy donors. Libraries were prepared by immunoSEQ multiplex PCR; TCRdb keeps only in-frame clonotypes and omits some of them. Counted here are approximately 180,000 clones, roughly nine tenths occurring once; the ten biggest clones make up roughly 2.5%. The germline V gene has CDR1 LNHDA and CDR2 SQIVND (reference sequence). The CDR3 runs 12 residues. Trimming pared 2 bases from V and 7 bases from J, leaving 8 bases between. While the first cohort had fewer than 850 subjects, the donors belonged to the separate validation cohort of about 130 subjects.

The rearrangement links TRBV19 to TRBJ1-1; possible D gene TRBD1, 6 bases. Sequencing used PBMCs. This clonotype originated in a young man in good health and CMV-seropositive. The CDR3 DNA is TGTGCCAGTAGTATACAGGGGTTTGAAGCTTTCTTT. Translation gives CASSIQGFEAFF.